This TCR beta chain appears in the sequencing data of a study of glioma-infiltrating T cells. Whole-study findings and limits: Above-expected tissue-blood divergence occurred in all gliomas, most in low-grade ones.

The iRepertoire nested amplicon-rescue multiplex PCR amplified TCR alpha and beta CDR3s from RNA. Tissue mRNA or PBMC total RNA, roughly 90-400 ng, went into one-step reverse transcription and amplification. TCRdb re-called the multiplex PCR reads with MiXCR, one entry per CDR3 protein. The data show about 3,900 distinct CDR3 sequences, around 30% seen once. In germline, CDR1 is MNHNS, CDR2 SASEGT. The ends were cut back, 3 bases at V and 0 bases at J, with 9 bases in the middle. The CDR3 is 15 amino acids. This clonotype ranks as medium-sized. The antigen is unknown. The sequence was collected from a human donor with low-grade glioma or glioblastoma, undergoing nonglioma brain surgery, or in good health (not recorded which). The rearrangement links TRBV6-1 to TRBJ1-5, with D possibly matching TRBD1 (6 bases). Input material: glioma tissue, nonneoplastic brain tissue, or PBMCs (not recorded which). CDR3 loop: CASSETGFSNQPQHF. CDR3 sequence (DNA): TGTGCCAGCAGTGAGACAGGCTTTAGCAATCAGCCCCAGCATTTT.